The rows below give T cell receptor beta chains drawn from one sample of a study of blood T cell repertoires in COVID-19. The protocol was immunoSEQ multiplex PCR, while the TCRdb copy is restricted to in-frame clones and leaves out a portion. The sample has about 210,000 clones, approximately 82% seen once. The material sequenced was peripheral blood. These receptors were collected from a man in his forties or fifties who had recovered from COVID-19. Both conserved end residues are part of each CDR3. The D gene is left open where the match is weak. Rows give clone size only sometimes, using once, few, many, or a class for an expanded clone.

v_call	clone_size	d_call	j_call	cdr3_aa	cdr3_nt
TRBV19	-	TRBD1	TRBJ1-1	CASSRDRGATEAFF	TGTGCCAGTAGTCGGGACAGGGGAGCCACTGAAGCTTTCTTT
TRBV6-5	-	-	TRBJ1-5	CASRTNRGQPQHF	TGTGCCAGCAGAACTAATCGGGGGCAGCCCCAGCATTTT
TRBV29-1	once	TRBD2	TRBJ2-1	CSELSGNNNEQFF	TGCAGCGAACTGAGCGGGAACAACAATGAGCAGTTCTTC
TRBV5-1	-	-	TRBJ1-2	CASSLEGVRRGYTF	TGCGCCAGCAGCTTGGAGGGGGTAAGAAGAGGCTACACCTTC
TRBV5-1	once	TRBD1	TRBJ2-7	CASSLDRANEQYF	TGCGCCAGCAGCCTGGACAGGGCCAACGAGCAGTACTTC
TRBV6-5	-	-	TRBJ2-6	CASSFLPFSGANVLTF	TGTGCCAGCAGTTTCCTTCCTTTCTCTGGGGCCAACGTCCTGACTTTC
TRBV7-6	once	TRBD2	TRBJ2-7	CASSIESTSGGLYEQYF	TGTGCCAGCAGCATAGAGTCAACTAGCGGGGGTCTCTACGAGCAGTACTTC
TRBV5-4	-	-	TRBJ1-2	CASSLDSYGYTF	TGTGCCAGCAGTTTAGACAGCTATGGCTACACCTTC
TRBV4-3	-	-	TRBJ2-2	CASSQEQIAVLNTGELFF	TGCGCCAGCAGCCAAGAGCAAATAGCGGTCCTGAACACCGGGGAGCTGTTTTTT
TRBV18	-	TRBD2	TRBJ2-1	CASSPGTSGRNNEQFF	TGTGCCAGCTCACCCGGGACTAGCGGGAGGAACAATGAGCAGTTCTTC
TRBV5-1	-	-	TRBJ2-7	CASSLISSSYEQYF	TGCGCCAGCAGCTTGATATCTAGCTCCTACGAGCAGTACTTC
TRBV7-2	-	TRBD1	TRBJ1-4	CASSPTGQHNNEKLFF	TGTGCCAGCAGCCCGACGGGACAGCACAATAATGAAAAACTGTTTTTT
TRBV7-2	-	TRBD2	TRBJ2-5	CASSDRQREGNQETQYF	TGTGCCAGCAGCGACCGGCAGCGGGAGGGTAACCAAGAGACCCAGTACTTC
TRBV20-1	-	TRBD1	TRBJ1-5	CSASRGQSNQPQHF	TGCAGTGCTAGTCGGGGACAGAGCAATCAGCCCCAGCATTTT
TRBV10-1	-	-	TRBJ2-3	CASSERGRYTDTQYF	TGCGCCAGCAGTGAAAGAGGCAGATACACAGATACGCAGTATTTT
TRBV4-3	once	-	TRBJ2-7	CASSQDTDWGPGGRGYEQYF	TGCGCCAGCAGCCAAGATACGGATTGGGGGCCAGGCGGGAGAGGCTACGAGCAGTACTTC
TRBV4-3	-	-	TRBJ1-1	CASSRAIQDTEAFF	TGCGCCAGCAGCCGAGCCATTCAGGACACTGAAGCTTTCTTT
TRBV4-3	-	TRBD1	TRBJ2-6	CASSRIQGSIGGANVLTF	TGCGCCAGCAGCCGGATACAGGGGTCAATTGGTGGGGCCAACGTCCTGACTTTC
TRBV18	-	TRBD2	TRBJ2-4	CASSPGLAGRVQYF	TGTGCCAGCTCACCCGGACTAGCGGGACGGGTTCAGTACTTC
TRBV5-1	once	TRBD1	TRBJ2-5	CASSLTGQGALETQYF	TGCGCCAGCAGCTTGACTGGACAGGGGGCATTGGAGACCCAGTACTTC
TRBV9	once	-	TRBJ1-1	CASSRGTLNTEAFF	TGTGCCAGCAGCAGAGGGACATTGAACACTGAAGCTTTCTTT
TRBV11-3	-	TRBD1	TRBJ1-6	CASSRGQGNSPLHF	TGTGCCAGCAGCCGGGGACAGGGGAATTCACCCCTCCACTTT
TRBV30	-	TRBD1	TRBJ1-2	CAWSRGQGYGYTF	TGTGCCTGGAGTCGAGGACAGGGGTATGGCTACACCTTC
TRBV18	-	-	TRBJ2-2	CASSPPYVTGELFF	TGTGCCAGCTCACCACCCTACGTCACCGGGGAGCTGTTTTTT
TRBV7-2	-	TRBD1	TRBJ2-2	CASSKDRVTVGELFF	TGTGCCAGCAGCAAAGACAGGGTGACGGTCGGGGAGCTGTTTTTT
TRBV7-9	-	-	TRBJ2-1	CASSFSGISEQFF	TGTGCCAGCAGCTTTTCCGGGATCAGTGAGCAGTTCTTC
TRBV5-4	-	TRBD2	TRBJ2-2	CASRAVGTSGSSGTGELFF	TGTGCCAGCAGAGCCGTGGGGACTAGCGGGAGTTCGGGCACCGGGGAGCTGTTTTTT
TRBV6-5	-	-	TRBJ1-5	CASSYSSYNQPQHF	TGTGCCAGCAGTTACTCTTCTTACAATCAGCCCCAGCATTTT
TRBV6-6	few	-	TRBJ1-6	CASNPGGPANSPLHF	TGTGCCAGCAATCCCGGGGGGCCGGCTAATTCACCCCTCCACTTT
TRBV30	few	-	TRBJ1-2	CAWKWGRGHYGYTF	TGTGCCTGGAAATGGGGGAGGGGCCACTATGGCTACACCTTC
TRBV18	-	TRBD1	TRBJ2-7	CASSPGTETYEQYF	TGTGCCAGCTCTCCCGGGACAGAGACCTACGAGCAGTACTTC
TRBV7-9	-	-	TRBJ1-5	CASSRDNNQPQHF	TGTGCCAGCAGCCGGGACAACAATCAGCCCCAGCATTTT
TRBV18	-	TRBD1	TRBJ1-2	CASSSPGTGIYGYTF	TGTGCCAGCTCATCACCCGGGACAGGGATCTATGGCTACACCTTC
TRBV10-3	-	-	TRBJ1-2	CATREYSGNIGYTF	TGTGCCACCCGCGAATATTCGGGTAACATAGGCTACACCTTC
TRBV10-2	once	-	TRBJ2-7	CASSGGLSYEQYF	TGCGCCAGCAGTGGTGGACTCTCCTACGAGCAGTACTTC
TRBV18	-	-	TRBJ2-5	CASSPNQETQYF	TGTGCCAGCTCACCCAACCAAGAGACCCAGTACTTC
TRBV15	few	-	TRBJ2-1	CATSPGREYEQFF	TGTGCCACCAGTCCTGGGAGAGAGTATGAGCAGTTCTTC
TRBV29-1	-	-	TRBJ2-4	CSVASRLAKNIQYF	TGCAGCGTTGCGTCCCGACTAGCCAAAAACATTCAGTACTTC
TRBV7-7	-	-	TRBJ2-7	CASSTSFRDEQYF	TGTGCTAGCAGCACCTCGTTCCGGGACGAGCAGTACTTC
TRBV5-4	-	TRBD2	TRBJ2-7	CASSSTQLAGRYEQYF	TGTGCCAGCAGCTCGACCCAACTAGCGGGACGGTACGAGCAGTACTTC
TRBV5-4	-	TRBD1	TRBJ1-2	CASSLGRQGALGGYTF	TGTGCCAGCAGCTTGGGTCGGCAGGGGGCGTTGGGTGGCTACACCTTC
TRBV7-9	-	-	TRBJ1-1	CASSVDTNTEAFF	TGTGCCAGCAGCGTGGACACCAACACTGAAGCTTTCTTT
TRBV10-3	-	TRBD2	TRBJ2-1	CAISEGRDGSNEQFF	TGTGCCATCAGTGAGGGGAGGGACGGGAGCAATGAGCAGTTCTTC
TRBV12-5	-	TRBD1	TRBJ2-2	CASGLVLRGRNTGELFF	TGTGCTAGTGGTTTGGTCCTCAGGGGGAGGAACACCGGGGAGCTGTTTTTT
TRBV5-1	-	-	TRBJ1-5	CASSSGTGNQPQHF	TGCGCCAGCAGCAGCGGGACCGGCAATCAGCCCCAGCATTTT
TRBV10-3	-	TRBD2	TRBJ2-5	CATSVSGAQETQYF	TGTGCCACGTCGGTTAGCGGGGCCCAAGAGACCCAGTACTTC
TRBV7-9	-	-	TRBJ1-1	CASSLAGRVTEAFF	TGTGCCAGCAGCTTAGCTGGCAGGGTCACTGAAGCTTTCTTT
TRBV7-2	-	TRBD2	TRBJ2-3	CASSSKNSGRARDTQYF	TGTGCCAGCAGCTCAAAAAATAGCGGGAGGGCCAGAGATACGCAGTATTTT
TRBV7-2	-	-	TRBJ1-2	CASSLGTLNYGYTF	TGTGCCAGCAGCTTAGGTACTCTTAACTATGGCTACACCTTC
TRBV11-2	-	-	TRBJ1-2	CASSLSIPARGYTF	TGTGCCAGCAGCTTAAGTATTCCCGCGAGGGGCTACACCTTC
TRBV29-1	-	TRBD2	TRBJ2-2	CSVVLAANTGELFF	TGCAGCGTTGTGCTAGCGGCGAACACCGGGGAGCTGTTTTTT
TRBV11-2	-	TRBD1	TRBJ1-6	CASSQNTGGRGNSPLHF	TGTGCCAGCAGCCAGAATACAGGGGGCAGGGGGAACTCACCCCTCCACTTT
TRBV5-1	few	TRBD1	TRBJ2-7	CASSLGQGATTYEQYF	TGCGCCAGCAGCTTAGGACAGGGGGCGACGACCTACGAGCAGTACTTC